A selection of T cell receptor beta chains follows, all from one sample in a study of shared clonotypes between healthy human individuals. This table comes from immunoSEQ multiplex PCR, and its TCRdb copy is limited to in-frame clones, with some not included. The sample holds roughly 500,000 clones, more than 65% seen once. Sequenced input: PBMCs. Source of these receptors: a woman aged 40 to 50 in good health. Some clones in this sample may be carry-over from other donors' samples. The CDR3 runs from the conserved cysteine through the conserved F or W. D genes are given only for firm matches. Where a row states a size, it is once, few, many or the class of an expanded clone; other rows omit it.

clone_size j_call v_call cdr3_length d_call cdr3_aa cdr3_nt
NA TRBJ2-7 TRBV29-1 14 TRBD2 CSVVTSGTFYEQYF TGCAGCGTTGTGACTAGCGGGACTTTCTACGAGCAGTACTTC
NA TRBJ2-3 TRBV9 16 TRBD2 CASSVGSGSRTDTQYF TGTGCCAGCAGCGTAGGGAGCGGGAGTCGCACAGATACGCAGTATTTT
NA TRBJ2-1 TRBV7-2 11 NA CASSDYNEQFF TGTGCCAGCAGCGATTACAATGAGCAGTTCTTC
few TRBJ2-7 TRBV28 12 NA CASRGFPYEQYF TGTGCCAGCCGCGGGTTCCCCTACGAGCAGTACTTC
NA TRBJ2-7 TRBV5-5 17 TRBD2 CASSLASGRAGNYEQYF TGTGCCAGCAGCTTGGCTAGCGGGAGGGCCGGAAACTACGAGCAGTACTTC
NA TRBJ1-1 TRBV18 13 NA CASSLEGTTEAFF TGTGCCAGCTCACTCGAGGGAACCACTGAAGCTTTCTTT
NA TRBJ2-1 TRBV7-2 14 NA CASSLNGGYNEQFF TGTGCCAGCAGCTTAAACGGGGGCTACAATGAGCAGTTCTTC
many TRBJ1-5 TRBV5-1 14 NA CASSPPPGGQPQHF TGCGCCAGCAGCCCACCCCCGGGTGGGCAGCCCCAGCATTTT
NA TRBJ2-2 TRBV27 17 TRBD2 CASSLLAGGPSTGELFF TGTGCCAGCAGTTTATTGGCGGGAGGGCCCAGCACCGGGGAGCTGTTTTTT
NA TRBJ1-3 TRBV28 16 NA CASSLPGSNSGNTIYF TGTGCCAGCAGTTTGCCGGGTTCTAACTCTGGAAACACCATATATTTT
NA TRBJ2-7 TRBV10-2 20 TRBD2 CASSGGEGLAGDWFSYEQYF TGCGCCAGCAGTGGAGGGGAAGGACTAGCGGGAGACTGGTTCTCGTACGAGCAGTACTTC
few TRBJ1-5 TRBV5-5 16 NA CASSLGQFDSNQPQHF TGTGCCAGCAGCTTGGGACAGTTTGACAGCAATCAGCCCCAGCATTTT
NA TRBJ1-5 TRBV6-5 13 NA CASSRTSNQPQHF TGTGCCAGCAGTCGTACAAGCAATCAGCCCCAGCATTTT
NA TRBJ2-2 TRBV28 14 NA CASSSGLNTGELFF TGTGCCAGCAGTTCAGGACTAAACACCGGGGAGCTGTTTTTT
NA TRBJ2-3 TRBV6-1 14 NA CASSVRVWTDTQYF TGTGCCAGCAGTGTACGGGTGTGGACAGATACGCAGTATTTT
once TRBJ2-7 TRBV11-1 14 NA CASSFTGTRAEQYF TGTGCCAGCAGCTTTACCGGGACACGGGCCGAGCAGTACTTC
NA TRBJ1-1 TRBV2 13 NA CASKADMNTEAFF TGTGCCAGCAAGGCAGACATGAACACTGAAGCTTTCTTT
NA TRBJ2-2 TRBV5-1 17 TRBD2 CASSTEGAGVGTGELFF TGCGCCAGCAGTACGGAGGGAGCGGGAGTAGGTACCGGGGAGCTGTTTTTT
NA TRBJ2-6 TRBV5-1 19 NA CASTLRPQGLLSGANVLTF TGCGCCAGCACCCTTCGGCCACAGGGTCTACTCTCTGGGGCCAACGTCCTGACTTTC
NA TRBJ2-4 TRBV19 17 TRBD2 CASSSQGAGGHEGIQYF TGTGCCAGTAGCAGCCAAGGTGCGGGAGGGCACGAGGGCATTCAGTACTTC
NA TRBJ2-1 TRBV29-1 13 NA CSVEGPSGNEQFF TGCAGCGTTGAAGGGCCAAGCGGGAATGAGCAGTTCTTC
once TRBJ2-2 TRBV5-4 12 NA CAWALGTGELFF TGTGCGTGGGCACTGGGAACCGGGGAGCTGTTTTTT
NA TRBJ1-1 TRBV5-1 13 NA CASSGQGGAEAFF TGCGCCAGCAGCGGTCAGGGTGGGGCTGAAGCTTTCTTT
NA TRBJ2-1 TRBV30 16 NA CAWSGGPDDPYNEQFF TGTGCCTGGAGTGGCGGCCCAGACGACCCGTACAATGAGCAGTTCTTC
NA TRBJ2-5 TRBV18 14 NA CASSPPTDPETQYF TGTGCCAGCTCACCACCCACAGATCCAGAGACCCAGTACTTC
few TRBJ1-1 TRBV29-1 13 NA CSVERDTNTEAFF TGCAGCGTTGAACGGGACACGAACACTGAAGCTTTCTTT
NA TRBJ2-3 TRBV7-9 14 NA CASSFERLADTQYF TGTGCCAGCAGCTTCGAAAGACTGGCAGATACGCAGTATTTT
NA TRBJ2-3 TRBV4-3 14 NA CASSQHAGTDTQYF TGCGCCAGCAGCCAGCATGCCGGCACAGATACGCAGTATTTT
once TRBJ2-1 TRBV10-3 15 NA CAIVQKLEGYNEQFF TGTGCCATCGTCCAAAAACTCGAGGGGTACAATGAGCAGTTCTTC
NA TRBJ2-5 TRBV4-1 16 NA CASSQPRDKGRETQYF TGCGCCAGCAGCCAACCCCGGGACAAGGGGCGGGAGACCCAGTACTTC
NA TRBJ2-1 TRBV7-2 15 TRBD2 CASSRGTSSVNEQFF TGTGCCAGCAGCCGCGGGACTAGTAGTGTCAATGAGCAGTTCTTC
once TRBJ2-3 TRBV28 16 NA CASSSVSIGVADTQYF TGTGCCAGCAGCTCTGTCTCCATCGGCGTCGCAGATACGCAGTATTTT
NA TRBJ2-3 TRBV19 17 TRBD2 CASSPELAGGPRDTQYF TGTGCCAGTAGTCCCGAGCTAGCGGGAGGGCCGAGAGATACGCAGTATTTT
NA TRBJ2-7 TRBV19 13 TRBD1 CASRGTGVHEQYF TGTGCCAGTAGGGGGACAGGGGTCCACGAGCAGTACTTC
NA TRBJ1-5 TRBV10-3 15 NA CAISESGQLNQPQHF TGTGCCATCAGTGAGTCAGGACAGCTCAATCAGCCCCAGCATTTT
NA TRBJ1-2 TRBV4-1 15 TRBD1 CASSQGRDRDYGYTF TGCGCCAGCAGCCAAGGAAGGGACAGGGACTATGGCTACACCTTC
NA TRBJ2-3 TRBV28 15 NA CASSSYPTSTDTQYF TGTGCCAGCAGTTCCTACCCCACTAGCACAGATACGCAGTATTTT
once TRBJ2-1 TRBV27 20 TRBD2 CASSLGSLRGRAGQTYEQFF TGTGCCAGCAGTTTAGGATCCCTACGCGGGAGGGCTGGGCAAACGTATGAGCAGTTCTTC
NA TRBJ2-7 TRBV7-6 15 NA CASSLGLGDSYEQYF TGTGCCAGCAGCTTAGGGTTGGGGGACTCCTACGAGCAGTACTTC
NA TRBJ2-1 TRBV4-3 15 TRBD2 CASSQSGSSYNEQFF TGCGCCAGCAGCCAGAGCGGGAGTTCCTACAATGAGCAGTTCTTC
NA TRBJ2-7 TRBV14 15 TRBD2 CASSIIAGVLYEQYF TGTGCCAGCAGCATAATAGCGGGAGTTCTTTACGAGCAGTACTTC
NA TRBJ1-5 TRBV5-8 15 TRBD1 CASSFYRGSNQPQHF TGTGCCAGCAGCTTCTACAGGGGTAGCAATCAGCCCCAGCATTTT
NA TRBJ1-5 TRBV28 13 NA CASKGQGFQPQHF TGTGCCAGCAAAGGGCAGGGGTTTCAGCCCCAGCATTTT
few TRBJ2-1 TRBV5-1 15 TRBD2 CASSLGTSQGNEQFF TGCGCCAGCAGCTTGGGGACTAGTCAGGGCAATGAGCAGTTCTTC
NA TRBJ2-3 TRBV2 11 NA CASSLGDTQYF TGTGCCAGCAGTCTGGGGGATACGCAGTATTTT
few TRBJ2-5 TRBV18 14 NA CASSPQGEVETQYF TGTGCCAGCTCACCTCAGGGGGAGGTAGAGACCCAGTACTTC
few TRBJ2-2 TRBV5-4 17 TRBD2 CASSPISSGMNTGELFF TGTGCCAGCAGTCCCATCTCTAGCGGGATGAACACCGGGGAGCTGTTTTTT
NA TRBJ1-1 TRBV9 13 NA CASARDQNTEAFF TGTGCCAGCGCTAGGGATCAGAACACTGAAGCTTTCTTT
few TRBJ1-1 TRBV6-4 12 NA CASRAMGGEAFF TGTGCCAGCAGGGCAATGGGAGGTGAAGCTTTCTTT
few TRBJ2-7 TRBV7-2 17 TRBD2 CASSLVRSGLAGQSPYF TGTGCCAGCAGCTTAGTACGGAGCGGACTAGCGGGACAAAGCCCGTACTTC
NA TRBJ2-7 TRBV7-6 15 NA CASSLKETSAYEQYF TGTGCCAGCAGCTTAAAGGAGACGTCAGCCTACGAGCAGTACTTC
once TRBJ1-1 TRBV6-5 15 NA CASSYSGILNTEAFF TGTGCCAGCAGTTACTCAGGGATATTGAACACTGAAGCTTTCTTT
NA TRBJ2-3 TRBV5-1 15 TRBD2 CASSLVGLAADTQYF TGCGCCAGCAGCTTGGTTGGACTAGCGGCAGATACGCAGTATTTT
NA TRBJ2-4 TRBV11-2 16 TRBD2 CASSQTSGRFKNIQYF TGTGCCAGCAGCCAGACTAGCGGGAGATTCAAAAACATTCAGTACTTC
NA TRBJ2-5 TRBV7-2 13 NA CASSLAGWETQYF TGTGCCAGCAGCTTAGCGGGGTGGGAGACCCAGTACTTC
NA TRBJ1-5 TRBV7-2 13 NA CASSSNGDRPQHF TGTGCCAGCAGCTCCAACGGGGACCGGCCCCAGCATTTT
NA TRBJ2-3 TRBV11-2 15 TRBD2 CASSTGTSGRDTQYF TGTGCCAGCAGCACTGGGACTAGCGGGCGAGATACGCAGTATTTT
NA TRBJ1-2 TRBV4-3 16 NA CASSQEVASNAGGYTF TGCGCCAGCAGCCAAGAAGTGGCGAGTAATGCAGGAGGCTACACCTTC
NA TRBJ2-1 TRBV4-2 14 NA CASSQEGVDNEQFF TGTGCCAGCAGCCAAGAAGGAGTCGACAATGAGCAGTTCTTC